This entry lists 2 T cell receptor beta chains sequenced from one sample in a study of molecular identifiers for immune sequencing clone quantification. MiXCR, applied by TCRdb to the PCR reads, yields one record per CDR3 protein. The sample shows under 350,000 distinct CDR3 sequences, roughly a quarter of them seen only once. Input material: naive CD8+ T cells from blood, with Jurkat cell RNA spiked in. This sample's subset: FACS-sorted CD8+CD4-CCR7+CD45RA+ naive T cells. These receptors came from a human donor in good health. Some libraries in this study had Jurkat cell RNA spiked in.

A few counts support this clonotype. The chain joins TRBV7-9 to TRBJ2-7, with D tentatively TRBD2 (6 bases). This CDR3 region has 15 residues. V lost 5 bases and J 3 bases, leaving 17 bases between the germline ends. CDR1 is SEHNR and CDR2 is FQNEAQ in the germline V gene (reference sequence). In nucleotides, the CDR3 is TGTGCCAGCAGCGGTCGGCGGGACCCGGGCTACGAGCAGTACTTC. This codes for CASSGRRDPGYEQYF.

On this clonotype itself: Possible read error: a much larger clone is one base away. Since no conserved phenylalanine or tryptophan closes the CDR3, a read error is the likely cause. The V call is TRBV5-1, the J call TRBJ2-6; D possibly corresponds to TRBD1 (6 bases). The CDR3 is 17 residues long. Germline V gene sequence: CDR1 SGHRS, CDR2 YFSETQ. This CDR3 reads CASRQDRALSGASVLTL. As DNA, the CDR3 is TGCGCCAGCCGACAGGACCGCGCTCTGAGTGGGGCCAGCGTCCTGACTCTC.